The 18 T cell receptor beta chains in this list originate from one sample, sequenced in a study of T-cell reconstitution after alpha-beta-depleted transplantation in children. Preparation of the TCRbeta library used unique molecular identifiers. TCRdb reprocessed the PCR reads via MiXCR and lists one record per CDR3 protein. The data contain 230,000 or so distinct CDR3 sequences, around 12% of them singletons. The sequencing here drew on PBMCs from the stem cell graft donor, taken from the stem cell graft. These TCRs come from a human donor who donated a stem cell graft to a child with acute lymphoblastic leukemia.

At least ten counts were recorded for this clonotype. CDR3 nucleotides: TGTGCCAGCAGCTTGCCAGACAACTACGAGCAGTACTTC. It is translated as CASSLPDNYEQYF. The chain uses TRBV5-6 and TRBJ2-7; D is unresolved. V gave up 1 base and J gave up 3 bases, with 8 bases separating them. This CDR3 contains 13 residues. CDR1 SGHDT and CDR2 YYEEEE come from the germline V gene.

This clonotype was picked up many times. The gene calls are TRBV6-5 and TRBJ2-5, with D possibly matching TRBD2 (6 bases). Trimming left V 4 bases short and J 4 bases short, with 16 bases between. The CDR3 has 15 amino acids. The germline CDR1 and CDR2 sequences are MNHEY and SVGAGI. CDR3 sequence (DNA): TGTGCCAGCAGTTCCCTCGGCGGGATCGGAGAGACCCAGTACTTC. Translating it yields CASSSLGGIGETQYF.

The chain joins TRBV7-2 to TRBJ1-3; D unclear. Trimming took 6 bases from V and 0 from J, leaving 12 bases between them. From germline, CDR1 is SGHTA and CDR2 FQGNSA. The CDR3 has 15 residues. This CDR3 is CASSFDAFSGNTIYF. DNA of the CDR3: TGTGCCAGCAGTTTTGACGCCTTCTCTGGAAACACCATATATTTT.

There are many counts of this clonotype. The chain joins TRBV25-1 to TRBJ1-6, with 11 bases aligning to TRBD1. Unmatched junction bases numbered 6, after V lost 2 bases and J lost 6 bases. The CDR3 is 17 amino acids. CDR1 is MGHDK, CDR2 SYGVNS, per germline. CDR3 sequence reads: CASSERWTGGFNSPLHF. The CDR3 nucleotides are TGTGCCAGCAGTGAAAGGTGGACAGGGGGCTTTAATTCACCCCTCCACTTT.

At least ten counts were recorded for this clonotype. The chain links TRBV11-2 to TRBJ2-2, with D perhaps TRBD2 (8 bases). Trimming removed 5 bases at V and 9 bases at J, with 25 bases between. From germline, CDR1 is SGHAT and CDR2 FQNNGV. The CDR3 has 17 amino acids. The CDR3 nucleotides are TGTGCCAGCAGCCGTCTACAGGGGAGCGGGAGAAAGAGGGAGCTGTTTTTT. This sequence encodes CASSRLQGSGRKRELFF.

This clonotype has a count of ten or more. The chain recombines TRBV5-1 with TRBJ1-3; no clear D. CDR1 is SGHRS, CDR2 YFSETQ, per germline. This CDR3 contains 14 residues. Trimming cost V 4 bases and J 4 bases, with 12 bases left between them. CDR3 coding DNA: TGCGCCAGCAGCCTATCGGGTTTCGGAAACACCATATATTTT. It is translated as CASSLSGFGNTIYF.

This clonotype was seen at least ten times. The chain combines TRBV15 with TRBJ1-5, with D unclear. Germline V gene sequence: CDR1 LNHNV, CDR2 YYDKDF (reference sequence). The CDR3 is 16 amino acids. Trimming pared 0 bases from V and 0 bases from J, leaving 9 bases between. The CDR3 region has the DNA TGTGCCACCAGCAGAGAGGGGAGGGATAGCAATCAGCCCCAGCATTTT. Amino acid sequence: CATSREGRDSNQPQHF.

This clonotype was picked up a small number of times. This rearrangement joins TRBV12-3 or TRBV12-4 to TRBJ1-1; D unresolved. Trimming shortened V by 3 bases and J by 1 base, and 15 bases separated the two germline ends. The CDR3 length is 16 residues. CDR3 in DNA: TGTGCCAGCAGTTTTGATAGATGGGCTGAGAACACTGAAGCTTTCTTT. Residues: CASSFDRWAENTEAFF.

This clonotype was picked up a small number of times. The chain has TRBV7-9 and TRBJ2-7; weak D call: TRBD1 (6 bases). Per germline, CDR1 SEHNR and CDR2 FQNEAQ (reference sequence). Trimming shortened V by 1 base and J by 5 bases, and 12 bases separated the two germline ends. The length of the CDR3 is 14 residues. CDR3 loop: CASSLEAGDNEQYF. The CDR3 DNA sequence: TGTGCCAGCAGCTTAGAGGCAGGGGACAACGAGCAGTACTTC.

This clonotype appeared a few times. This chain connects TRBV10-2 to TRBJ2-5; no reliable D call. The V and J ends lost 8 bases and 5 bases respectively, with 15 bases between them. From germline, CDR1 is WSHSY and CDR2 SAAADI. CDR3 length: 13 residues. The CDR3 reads CASSPVRVETQYF. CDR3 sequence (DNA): TGCGCCAGCTCCCCGGTCCGGGTGGAGACCCAGTACTTC.

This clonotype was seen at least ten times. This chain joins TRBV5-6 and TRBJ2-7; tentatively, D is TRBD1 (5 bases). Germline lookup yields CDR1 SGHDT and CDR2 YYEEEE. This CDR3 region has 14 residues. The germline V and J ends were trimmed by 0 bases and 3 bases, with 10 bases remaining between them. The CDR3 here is CASSLAQANYEQYF. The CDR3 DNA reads TGTGCCAGCAGCTTGGCACAGGCGAACTACGAGCAGTACTTC.

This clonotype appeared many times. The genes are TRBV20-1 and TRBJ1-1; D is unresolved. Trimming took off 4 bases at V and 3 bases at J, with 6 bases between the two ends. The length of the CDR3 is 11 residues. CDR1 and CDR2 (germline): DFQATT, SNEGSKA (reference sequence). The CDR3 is CSAIYYTEAFF. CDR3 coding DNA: TGCAGTGCTATTTATTACACTGAAGCTTTCTTT.

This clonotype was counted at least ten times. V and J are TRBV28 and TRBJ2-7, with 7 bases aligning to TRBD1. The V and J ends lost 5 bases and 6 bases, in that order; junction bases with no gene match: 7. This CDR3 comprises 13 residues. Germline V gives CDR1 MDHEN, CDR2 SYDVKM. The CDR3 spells CASSATGIGEQYF. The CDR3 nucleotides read TGTGCCAGCAGTGCGACAGGGATTGGCGAGCAGTACTTC.

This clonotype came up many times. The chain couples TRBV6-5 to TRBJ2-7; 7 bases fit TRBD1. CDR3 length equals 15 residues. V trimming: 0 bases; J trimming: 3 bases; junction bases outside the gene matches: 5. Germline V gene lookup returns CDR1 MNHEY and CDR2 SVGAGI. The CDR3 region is CASSYSYRGDYEQYF. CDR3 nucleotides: TGTGCCAGCAGTTACTCCTACAGGGGAGACTACGAGCAGTACTTC.

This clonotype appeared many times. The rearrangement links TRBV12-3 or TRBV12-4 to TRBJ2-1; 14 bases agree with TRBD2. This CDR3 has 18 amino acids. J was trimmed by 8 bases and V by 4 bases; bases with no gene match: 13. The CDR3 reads CASSSLRLAGGSMDEQFF. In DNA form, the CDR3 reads TGTGCCAGCAGTTCCCTTAGACTAGCGGGAGGGAGTATGGATGAGCAGTTCTTC.

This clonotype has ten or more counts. The CDR3 DNA is TGTGCCAGCAGCTTAGGGGCTAGCGGGGGACGCACAGATACGCAGTATTTT. It specifies CASSLGASGGRTDTQYF. The chain recombines TRBV7-6 with TRBJ2-3; 10 nucleotides align to TRBD2. V lost 1 base, J lost 1 base, and 5 bases stayed unmatched. The CDR3 length is 17 residues. Germline-derived CDR1 and CDR2 are SGHVS and FNYEAQ.

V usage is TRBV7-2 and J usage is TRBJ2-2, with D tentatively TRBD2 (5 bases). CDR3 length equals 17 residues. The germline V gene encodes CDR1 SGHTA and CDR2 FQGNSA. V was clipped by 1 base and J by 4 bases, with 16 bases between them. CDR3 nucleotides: TGTGCCAGCAGCTTAGGAAGTAAGGACTTTCCCACCGGGGAGCTGTTTTTT. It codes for CASSLGSKDFPTGELFF.

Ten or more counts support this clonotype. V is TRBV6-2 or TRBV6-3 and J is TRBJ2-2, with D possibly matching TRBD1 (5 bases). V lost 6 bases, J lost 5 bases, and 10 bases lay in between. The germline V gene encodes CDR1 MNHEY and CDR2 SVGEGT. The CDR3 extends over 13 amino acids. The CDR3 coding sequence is TGTGCCAGCAGGACAGCCGGAACCGGGGAGCTGTTTTTT. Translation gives CASRTAGTGELFF.